The rows below give T cell receptor beta chains drawn from one sample of a study of blood T cell repertoires in COVID-19. The assay was immunoSEQ multiplex PCR, and TCRdb's table has in-frame clones only and misses some. The sample carries around 23,000 clones, roughly 90% recorded once. The sample taken for sequencing was peripheral blood. The receptor source for this set is a woman older than 75 with active or convalescent COVID-19. Both conserved end residues are part of each CDR3. Each record gives: J gene, D gene, V gene, CDR3 protein, CDR3 DNA. A D gene is named only where the DNA matches it firmly.

TRBJ2-7 | - | TRBV19 | CASSMFGGPLYEQYF | TGTGCCAGTAGTATGTTTGGGGGCCCCCTCTACGAGCAGTACTTC
TRBJ2-7 | - | TRBV20-1 | CSASLVRQIREQYF | TGCAGTGCTAGTCTAGTAAGGCAAATCCGCGAGCAGTACTTC
TRBJ2-3 | TRBD2 | TRBV9 | CASSVGSGGYTDTQYF | TGTGCCAGCAGCGTAGGTAGCGGGGGATACACAGATACGCAGTATTTT
TRBJ1-4 | - | TRBV9 | CASSAQGATNEKLFF | TGTGCCAGCAGCGCCCAAGGGGCTACTAATGAAAAACTGTTTTTT
TRBJ2-7 | TRBD2 | TRBV4-1 | CASSLSAGGAYEQYF | TGCGCCAGCAGCCTTTCGGCGGGAGGGGCATACGAGCAGTACTTC
TRBJ2-7 | - | TRBV9 | CASSVSGGGSSYEQYF | TGTGCCAGCAGCGTATCAGGAGGCGGGTCCTCCTACGAGCAGTACTTC
TRBJ2-1 | - | TRBV4-1 | CASSQELIRNEQFF | TGCGCCAGCAGCCAAGAACTGATACGGAATGAGCAGTTCTTC
TRBJ2-3 | TRBD2 | TRBV18 | CASSSRPTSGHSTDTQYF | TGTGCCAGCTCATCCCGACCGACTAGCGGGCACAGCACAGATACGCAGTATTTT
TRBJ2-7 | - | TRBV30 | CAWNLGGAQYEQYF | TGTGCCTGGAACTTGGGGGGGGCCCAGTACGAGCAGTACTTC
TRBJ1-2 | - | TRBV9 | CASSVVGLDYTF | TGTGCCAGCAGCGTAGTGGGACTTGACTACACCTTC
TRBJ2-7 | - | TRBV7-3 | CASSPQGGPSYEQYF | TGTGCCAGCAGTCCACAGGGAGGGCCGTCCTACGAGCAGTACTTC
TRBJ1-1 | - | TRBV6-6 | CASSVVGDTEAFF | TGTGCCAGCAGTGTTGTAGGGGACACTGAAGCTTTCTTT
TRBJ2-7 | TRBD1 | TRBV7-2 | CASSLPTGNSYEQYF | TGTGCCAGCAGCCTACCGACAGGGAACTCCTACGAGCAGTACTTC
TRBJ1-2 | - | TRBV4-1 | CASSQLRRGQFNYGYTF | TGCGCCAGCAGCCAACTCAGGCGGGGGCAGTTTAACTATGGCTACACCTTC
TRBJ2-1 | TRBD2 | TRBV5-1 | CASRGGNSYNEQFF | TGCGCCAGCCGCGGGGGGAACTCCTACAATGAGCAGTTCTTC